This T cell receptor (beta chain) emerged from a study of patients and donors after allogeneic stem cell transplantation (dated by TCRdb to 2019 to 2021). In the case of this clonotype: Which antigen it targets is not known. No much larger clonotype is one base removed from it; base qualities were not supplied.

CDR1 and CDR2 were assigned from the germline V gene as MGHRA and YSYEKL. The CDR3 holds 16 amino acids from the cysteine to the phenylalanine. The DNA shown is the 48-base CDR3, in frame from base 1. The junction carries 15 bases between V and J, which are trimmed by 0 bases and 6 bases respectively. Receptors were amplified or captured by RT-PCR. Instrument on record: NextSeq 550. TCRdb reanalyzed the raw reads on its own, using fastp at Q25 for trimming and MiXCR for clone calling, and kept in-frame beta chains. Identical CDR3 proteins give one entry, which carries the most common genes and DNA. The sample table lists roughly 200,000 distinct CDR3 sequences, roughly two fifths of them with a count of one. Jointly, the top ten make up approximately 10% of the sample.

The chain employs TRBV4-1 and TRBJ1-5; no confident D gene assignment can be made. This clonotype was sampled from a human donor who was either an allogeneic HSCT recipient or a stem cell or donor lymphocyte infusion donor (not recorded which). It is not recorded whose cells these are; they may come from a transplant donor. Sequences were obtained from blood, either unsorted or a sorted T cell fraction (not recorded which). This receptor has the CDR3 CASSQENMFRAQPQHF. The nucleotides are TGCGCCAGCAGCCAAGAGAATATGTTTCGGGCTCAGCCCCAGCATTTT.